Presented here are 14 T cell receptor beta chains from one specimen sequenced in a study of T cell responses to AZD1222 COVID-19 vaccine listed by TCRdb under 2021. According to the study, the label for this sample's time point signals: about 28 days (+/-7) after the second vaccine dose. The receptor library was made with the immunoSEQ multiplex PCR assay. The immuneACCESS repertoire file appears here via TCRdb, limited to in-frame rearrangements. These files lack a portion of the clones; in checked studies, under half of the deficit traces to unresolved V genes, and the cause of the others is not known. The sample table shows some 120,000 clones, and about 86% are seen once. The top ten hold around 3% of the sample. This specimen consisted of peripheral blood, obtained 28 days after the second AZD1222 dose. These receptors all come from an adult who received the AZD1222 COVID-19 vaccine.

CDR3 nucleotides: TGTGCCTCTCGAGGGATAACTAATGAAAAACTGTTTTTT. Its protein product is CASRGITNEKLFF. The J gene is TRBJ1-4, the V gene TRBV30; D call uncertain. The CDR3 contains 13 residues. V was clipped by 7 bases and J by 1 base, with 10 bases between them. Looked up from germline, CDR1 is GTSNPN and CDR2 is SVGIG (reference sequence).

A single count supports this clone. The CDR3 coding sequence is TGTGCCAGCAGCCCGGACGCCCCGGGAGGAGAGACCCAGTACTTC. It translates to CASSPDAPGGETQYF. V and J are TRBV11-2 and TRBJ2-5; 7 nucleotides match TRBD2. CDR3 length equals 15 residues. J gave up 4 bases and V 5 bases, and 10 bases lay outside the gene matches. Germline values: CDR1 SGHAT, CDR2 FQNNGV.

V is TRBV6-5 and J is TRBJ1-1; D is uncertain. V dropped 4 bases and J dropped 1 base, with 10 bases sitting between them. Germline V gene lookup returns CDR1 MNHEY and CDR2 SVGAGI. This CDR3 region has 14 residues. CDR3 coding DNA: TGTGCCAGCAGTTCGACCAGCTCGAACACTGAAGCTTTCTTT. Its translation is CASSSTSSNTEAFF.

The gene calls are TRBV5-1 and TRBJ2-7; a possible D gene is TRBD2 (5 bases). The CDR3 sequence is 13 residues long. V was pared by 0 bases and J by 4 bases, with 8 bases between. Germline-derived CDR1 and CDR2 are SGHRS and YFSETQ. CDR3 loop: CASSLGAGYEQYF. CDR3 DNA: TGCGCCAGCAGCTTGGGGGCGGGTTACGAGCAGTACTTC.

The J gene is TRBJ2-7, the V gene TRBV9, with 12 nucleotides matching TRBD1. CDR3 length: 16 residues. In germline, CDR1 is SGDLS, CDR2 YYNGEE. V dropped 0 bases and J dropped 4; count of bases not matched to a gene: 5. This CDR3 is CASSVVGTGGQYEQYF. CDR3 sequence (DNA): TGTGCCAGCAGCGTAGTAGGGACAGGGGGCCAATACGAGCAGTACTTC.

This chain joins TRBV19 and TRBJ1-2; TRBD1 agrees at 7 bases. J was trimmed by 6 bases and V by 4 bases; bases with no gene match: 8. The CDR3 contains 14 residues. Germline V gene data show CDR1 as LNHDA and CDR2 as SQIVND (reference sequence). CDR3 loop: CASSTRTGVHGYTF. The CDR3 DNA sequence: TGTGCCAGTAGTACCCGCACAGGGGTCCATGGCTACACCTTC.

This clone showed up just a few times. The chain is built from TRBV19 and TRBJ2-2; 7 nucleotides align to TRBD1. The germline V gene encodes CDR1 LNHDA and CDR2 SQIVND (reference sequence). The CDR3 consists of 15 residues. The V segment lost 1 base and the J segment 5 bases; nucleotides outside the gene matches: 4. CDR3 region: CASSIGYRGTGELFF. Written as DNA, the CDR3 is TGTGCCAGTAGTATAGGGTACAGGGGAACCGGGGAGCTGTTTTTT.

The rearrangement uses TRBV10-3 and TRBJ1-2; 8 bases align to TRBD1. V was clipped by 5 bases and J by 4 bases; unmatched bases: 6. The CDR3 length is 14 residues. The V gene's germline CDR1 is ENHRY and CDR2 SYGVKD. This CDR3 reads CAISSDRDAYGYTF. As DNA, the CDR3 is TGTGCCATCAGTTCGGACAGGGATGCCTATGGCTACACCTTC.

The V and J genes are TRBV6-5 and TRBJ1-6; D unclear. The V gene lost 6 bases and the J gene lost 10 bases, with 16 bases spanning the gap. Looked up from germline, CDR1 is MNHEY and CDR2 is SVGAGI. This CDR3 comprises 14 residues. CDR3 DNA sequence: TGTGCCAGCAGGGGAAAAACTCCTCGATCACCCCTCCACTTT. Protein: CASRGKTPRSPLHF.

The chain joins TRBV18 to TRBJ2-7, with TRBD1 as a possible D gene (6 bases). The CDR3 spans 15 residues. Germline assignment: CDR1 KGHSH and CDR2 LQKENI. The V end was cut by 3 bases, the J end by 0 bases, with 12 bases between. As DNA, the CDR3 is TGTGCCAGCTCACCTCCCGGCAGGGGCTCCTACGAGCAGTACTTC. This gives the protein CASSPPGRGSYEQYF.

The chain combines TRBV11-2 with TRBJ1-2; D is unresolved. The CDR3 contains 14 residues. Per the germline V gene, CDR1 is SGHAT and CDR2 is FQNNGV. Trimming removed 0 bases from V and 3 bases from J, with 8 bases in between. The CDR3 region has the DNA TGTGCCAGCAGCTTAGACGCAGGAGACTATGGCTACACCTTC. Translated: CASSLDAGDYGYTF.

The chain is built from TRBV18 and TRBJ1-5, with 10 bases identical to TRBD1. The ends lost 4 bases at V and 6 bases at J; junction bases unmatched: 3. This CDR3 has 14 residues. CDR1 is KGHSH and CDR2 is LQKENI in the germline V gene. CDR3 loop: CASSRQGASQPQHF. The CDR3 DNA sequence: TGTGCCAGCTCACGACAGGGGGCAAGTCAGCCCCAGCATTTT.

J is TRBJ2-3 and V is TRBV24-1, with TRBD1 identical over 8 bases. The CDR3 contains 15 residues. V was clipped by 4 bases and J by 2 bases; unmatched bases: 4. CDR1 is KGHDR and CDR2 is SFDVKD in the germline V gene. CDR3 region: CATSDGQGTTDTQYF. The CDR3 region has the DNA TGTGCCACCAGTGACGGACAGGGTACCACAGATACGCAGTATTTT.

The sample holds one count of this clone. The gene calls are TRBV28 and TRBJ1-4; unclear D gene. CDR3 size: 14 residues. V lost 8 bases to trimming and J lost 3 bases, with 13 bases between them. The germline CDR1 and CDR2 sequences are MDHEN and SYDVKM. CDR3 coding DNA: TGTGCCAGCGGGTTACAGTTTCCTAATGAAAAACTGTTTTTT. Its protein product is CASGLQFPNEKLFF.